This T cell receptor (beta chain) comes out of a study of blood T cell repertoires in COVID-19. V lost 4 bases, J lost 0 bases, and 3 bases stayed unmatched. The CDR3 loop spans 15 amino acids. Germline loops: CDR1 SGHTA, CDR2 FQGTGA. The repertoire was sequenced with immunoSEQ multiplex PCR; TCRdb's copy has only in-frame clones and lacks some. The sample lists roughly 310,000 clones; more than 75% were seen once. This sequence was found in a woman in her 50s with active or convalescent COVID-19. Sequenced sample: peripheral blood. The J gene is TRBJ2-3, the V gene TRBV7-3, with TRBD2 identical over 8 bases. CDR3 sequence (DNA): TGTGCCAGCAGCTATAGCGGGGCAAGCACAGATACGCAGTATTTT. Its protein is CASSYSGASTDTQYF.